This TCR beta chain came from a study of blood T cells in healthy people across ages. Trimming took 1 base from V and 7 from J; bases not matched to a gene: 8. This CDR3 has 16 residues. Germline CDR1 reads SGHDT; CDR2 reads YYEEEE. The use of a sample-barcoded 5' primer and a J-beta primer mix characterized a second PCR of 7 to 11 cycles. One entry per CDR3 protein, called by TCRdb with MiXCR from the 5' RACE reads. The sample shows hundreds of thousands of distinct CDR3 sequences, less than 80% of them seen only once. The sample providers were healthy Caucasian people from Russia, aged roughly 6 to 95.

V usage is TRBV5-6 and J usage is TRBJ2-1, with 10 bases aligning to TRBD1. This receptor was obtained from a man younger than 45 in good health. Sequencing was performed on blood. CDR3: CASSLYYGTGDNEQFF. The CDR3 bases are TGTGCCAGCAGCTTGTATTATGGGACAGGGGATAATGAGCAGTTCTTC.